There are a few counts of the clone carrying this T cell receptor beta chain. This sample was taken from a study of control samples from healthy donors and cancer patients. Clones were sequenced by immunoSEQ multiplex PCR, and TCRdb holds only the in-frame ones, with some missing. The table lists 70,000 to 80,000 clones, about 90% of them singletons. The CDR3 is 14 residues long. Germline V gene data show CDR1 as SGHRS and CDR2 as YFSETQ. V was trimmed by 7 bases and J by 3 bases, leaving 16 bases between them. Sequencing used PBMCs. The origin of this receptor is a woman aged 60-70 years with head and neck cancer. V and J are TRBV5-1 and TRBJ1-1; TRBD1 is a possible D gene (5 bases). CDR3 residues: CASSRVREDTEAFF. The CDR3 DNA sequence: TGCGCCAGCTCCAGGGTCAGGGAAGACACTGAAGCTTTCTTT.